This entry lists 28 T cell receptor beta chains sequenced from one sample in a study of regulatory T cells in long-lasting Graves disease. CDR3 regions were amplified by Arm-PCR using iRepertoire HTBI primers to build TCR beta libraries. One entry per CDR3 protein, called by TCRdb with MiXCR from the multiplex PCR reads. This table holds around 400,000 distinct CDR3 sequences, approximately 25% found once. Time point described: persistent/refractory GD, antithyroid drugs over 5 years with positive TRAb. RNA isolated from PBMCs was used to make the TCR library. Sequenced material: peripheral blood mononuclear cells (PBMCs), taken when the disease was refractory, from a patient treated with antithyroid drugs. These receptors were taken from a woman in her forties with Graves disease.

This chain uses TRBV28 with TRBJ1-2, with 8 bases identical to TRBD1. CDR1 and CDR2 (germline): MDHEN, SYDVKM. CDR3 length: 13 residues. V shed 8 bases, J shed 5 bases, and the junction held 7 bases outside the gene matches. The CDR3 sequence is CASQRTGLYGYTF. In DNA, the CDR3 is TGTGCCAGCCAAAGGACAGGGCTTTATGGCTACACCTTC.

The V and J genes are TRBV2 and TRBJ1-2, with 8 bases fitting TRBD1. This CDR3 is built from 14 residues. Unmatched junction bases numbered 3, after V lost 4 bases and J lost 2 bases. Germline CDR1 and CDR2: SNHLY and FYNNEI. The CDR3 DNA reads as TGTGCCAGCAGTGGGACAGGGCTAAACTATGGCTACACCTTC. This translates into CASSGTGLNYGYTF.

About this clonotype itself: One end of the junction is discordant with germline, which a read error may explain. This chain joins TRBV2 and TRBJ2-1; D is perhaps TRBD2 (6 bases). Looked up from germline, CDR1 is SNHLY and CDR2 is FYNNEI. The CDR3 extends over 12 amino acids. The CDR3 DNA is TGTGCCACCAGGACTAACTACAATGGGCAGTTCTTC. Amino acid sequence: CATRTNYNGQFF.

The table lists this clonotype with many counts. V usage is TRBV6-5 and J usage is TRBJ1-2; 9 bases line up with TRBD1. CDR1 and CDR2 (germline): MNHEY, SVGAGI. J gave up 3 bases and V 2 bases, and 10 bases lay outside the gene matches. This CDR3 region has 17 residues. CDR3 sequence: CASSYQRAGTGYYGYTF. The CDR3 DNA follows: TGTGCCAGCAGTTACCAACGCGCCGGGACAGGGTACTATGGCTACACCTTC.

This clonotype was detected many times. This chain joins TRBV6-5 and TRBJ2-2; D is possibly TRBD1 (5 bases). Germline assignment: CDR1 MNHEY and CDR2 SVGAGI. The CDR3 consists of 16 residues. Trimming removed 2 bases from V and 3 bases from J, with 13 bases in between. The CDR3 reads CASSYLRVQDTGELFF. The CDR3 DNA follows: TGTGCCAGCAGTTACCTAAGAGTACAGGACACCGGGGAGCTGTTTTTT.

V is TRBV27 and J is TRBJ1-2; D is ambiguous. Germline V lookup: CDR1 MNHEY, CDR2 SMNVEV (reference sequence). V shed 5 bases and J shed 4 bases, with 14 bases lying between them. This CDR3 is built from 14 residues. The CDR3 DNA reads as TGTGCCAGCAGTAAAGATACAGCCTTCTATGGCTACACCTTC. It specifies CASSKDTAFYGYTF.

In this sample, this clonotype turned up many times. This sequence joins TRBV28 and TRBJ2-5; D gene uncertain. The CDR3 extends over 15 amino acids. The ends were cut back, 1 base at V and 2 bases at J, with 11 bases in the middle. Germline V CDR1 and CDR2: MDHEN, SYDVKM. CDR3 loop: CASSLSGYPQETQYF. The DNA of the CDR3 is TGTGCCAGCAGTTTATCCGGGTACCCTCAAGAGACCCAGTACTTC.

The table lists this clonotype with many counts. The CDR3 nucleotides read TGCAGTGCTAGAGCCCAAACAGGGGGCGGCGAGACCCAGTACTTC. Amino acid sequence: CSARAQTGGGETQYF. The J gene is TRBJ2-5, the V gene TRBV20-1, with TRBD1 matching over 9 bases. Germline CDR1 and CDR2: DFQATT and SNEGSKA (reference sequence). J was trimmed by 5 bases and V by 1 base; bases with no gene match: 8. This CDR3 comprises 15 residues.

The chain's CDR3 is CAWGGTSYEQYF. As DNA, the CDR3 is TGTGCCTGGGGGGGGACTTCCTACGAGCAGTACTTC. The chain joins TRBV30 to TRBJ2-7; D possibly corresponds to TRBD2 (6 bases). The V gene's germline CDR1 is GTSNPN and CDR2 SVGIG (reference sequence). Between the trimmed V and J ends, which lost 5 bases and 1 base, there was a span of 9 bases. The CDR3 extends over 12 amino acids. Looking up the rest from reference TRBV30 and TRBJ2-7 gives the full variable domain: SQTIHQWPATLVQPVGSPLSLECTVEGTSNPNLYWYRQAAGRGLQLLFYSVGIGQISSEVPQNLSASRPQDRQFILSSKKLLLSDSGFYLCAWGGTSYEQYFGPGTRLTVT.

This clonotype was seen many times. The chain recombines TRBV27 with TRBJ1-4; TRBD1 might be the D (5 bases). This CDR3 is built from 15 residues. Germline V lookup: CDR1 MNHEY, CDR2 SMNVEV (reference sequence). With 3 bases removed from V and 0 bases from J, the gap between germline ends came to 8 bases. The CDR3 DNA follows: TGTGCCAGCAGTTTCTCCAGGGCAACTAATGAAAAACTGTTTTTT. It translates to CASSFSRATNEKLFF. The full variable domain, with the rest looked up from reference TRBV27 and TRBJ1-4, is EAQVTQNPRYLITVTGKKLTVTCSQNMNHEYMSWYRQDPGLGLRQIYYSMNVEVTDKGDVPEGYKVSRKEKRNFPLILESPSPNQTSLYFCASSFSRATNEKLFFGSGTQLSVL.

The V call is TRBV20-1, the J call TRBJ2-6; D is undetermined. The germline V gene has CDR1 DFQATT and CDR2 SNEGSKA (reference sequence). V lost 5 bases to trimming and J lost 0 bases, with 17 bases between them. This CDR3 is 17 amino acids long. The CDR3 DNA reads TGCAGTGCTTATCCCGTTCCGGTCAACTCTGGGGCCAACGTCCTGACTTTC. It translates to CSAYPVPVNSGANVLTF.

This clonotype occurred a few times. This sequence joins TRBV10-3 and TRBJ2-5; a possible D gene is TRBD2 (6 bases). Trimming removed 4 bases from V and 5 bases from J, with 11 bases in between. This CDR3 region has 13 residues. In germline, CDR1 is ENHRY, CDR2 SYGVKD. CDR3 amino acids: CAISVGDWETQYF. The CDR3 DNA follows: TGTGCCATCAGTGTTGGGGACTGGGAGACCCAGTACTTC.

This chain links TRBV20-1 with TRBJ2-1; 8 bases agree with TRBD2. This CDR3 contains 13 residues. Germline-derived CDR1 and CDR2 are DFQATT and SNEGSKA (reference sequence). Trimming cost V 1 base and J 8 bases; bases outside gene matches: 4. CDR3 nucleotides: TGCAGTGCTAGAGGCGCGGGAGGACATGAGCAGTTCTTC. Protein product: CSARGAGGHEQFF.

The chain carries TRBV6-1 and TRBJ2-7; 12 bases map to TRBD2. V was pared by 7 bases and J by 6 bases, with 10 bases of the junction left unmatched. Per the germline V gene, CDR1 is MNHNS and CDR2 is SASEGT. The CDR3 consists of 15 residues. The CDR3, as DNA: TGTGCCAGCACCTGGGAGGGGACTAGCGGGTCCGAGCAGTACTTC. Translated, it gives CASTWEGTSGSEQYF.

The table lists this clonotype with many counts. The gene calls are TRBV28 and TRBJ2-5; 9 nucleotides agree with TRBD2. Germline-derived CDR1 and CDR2 are MDHEN and SYDVKM. The CDR3 is made up of 14 amino acids. V shed 5 bases, J shed 1 base, and the junction held 2 bases outside the gene matches. The CDR3 DNA follows: TGTGCCAGCAGTAAGGGACTAGCCCAAGAGACCCAGTACTTC. Protein sequence: CASSKGLAQETQYF.

This sequence joins TRBV9 and TRBJ2-6; 7 positions match TRBD1. Germline V gene data show CDR1 as SGDLS and CDR2 as YYNGEE. Trimming removed 0 bases from V and 0 bases from J; junction bases left unmatched: 6. This CDR3 has 18 residues. The CDR3 sequence is CASSVATGLYSGANVLTF. The CDR3 region has the DNA TGTGCCAGCAGCGTAGCGACAGGGCTATACTCTGGGGCCAACGTCCTGACTTTC.

This clonotype was recorded at least ten times. The chain has TRBV29-1 and TRBJ2-7; 8 positions match TRBD1. The CDR3 covers 14 residues. V shed 7 bases, J shed 0 bases, and the junction held 8 bases outside the gene matches. Per germline, CDR1 SQVTM and CDR2 ANQGSEA. The CDR3 nucleotides are TGCAGCGCTGAGGGGACAGGTAGCTCCTACGAGCAGTACTTC. Its translation is CSAEGTGSSYEQYF.

There are many counts of this clonotype. This sequence joins TRBV12-3 or TRBV12-4 and TRBJ2-5; TRBD2 matches 12 bases. The CDR3 spans 17 residues. V trimming: 6 bases; J trimming: 2 bases; junction bases outside the gene matches: 10. The CDR3 reads CASSLFASGREQETQYF. The CDR3 DNA is TGTGCCAGCAGCTTGTTTGCTAGCGGGAGGGAACAAGAGACCCAGTACTTC.

The table lists this clonotype with many counts. The V call is TRBV20-1, the J call TRBJ1-5; D is unclear. V was trimmed by 3 bases and J by 3 bases, leaving 15 bases between them. The CDR3 runs 15 residues. Germline assignment: CDR1 DFQATT and CDR2 SNEGSKA (reference sequence). The CDR3 region is CSAREPGPNNQPQHF. For the CDR3, the DNA is TGCAGTGCTAGGGAACCGGGCCCCAACAATCAGCCCCAGCATTTT.

This clonotype was counted at least ten times. V gene TRBV29-1 combines with J gene TRBJ2-7; 8 bases fit TRBD1. The trim removed 6 bases at V and 5 bases at J, leaving 6 bases unmatched. Germline V gene sequence: CDR1 SQVTM, CDR2 ANQGSEA. This CDR3 comprises 12 residues. In nucleotides, the CDR3 is TGCAGCGTCGACGGACAGGGCGACGAGCAGTACTTC. Translation gives CSVDGQGDEQYF.

This clonotype was recorded a few times. V and J are TRBV20-1 and TRBJ1-5; no clear D. Germline lookup yields CDR1 DFQATT and CDR2 SNEGSKA (reference sequence). CDR3 length: 12 amino acids. V dropped 5 bases and J dropped 0 bases, with 5 bases sitting between them. CDR3 in DNA: TGCAGTGCTCGACCTAGCAATCAGCCCCAGCATTTT. It is translated as CSARPSNQPQHF.

This clonotype was seen many times. The chain couples TRBV11-2 to TRBJ1-5; D might be TRBD1 (5 bases). Per germline, CDR1 SGHAT and CDR2 FQNNGV. V was cut by 7 bases and J by 1 base, with 32 bases left in between. CDR3 length: 21 residues. The CDR3 loop reads CASTYNGAGPPRRVSNQPQHF. CDR3 nucleotides: TGTGCCAGCACCTACAACGGGGCAGGCCCTCCGCGGCGTGTAAGCAATCAGCCCCAGCATTTT.

A few counts support this clonotype. The chain joins TRBV7-9 to TRBJ2-5; 8 nucleotides line up with TRBD1. Losses at the gene ends were 5 bases for V and 5 bases for J; bases not matched to a gene: 10. Germline CDR1 SEHNR, CDR2 FQNEAQ (reference sequence). There are 15 residues in the CDR3. CDR3 bases: TGTGCCAGCAGCCCCAGGACAGGGAGAACTGAGACCCAGTACTTC. This encodes CASSPRTGRTETQYF.

This clonotype occurred a few times. The genes are TRBV12-3 or TRBV12-4 and TRBJ2-5; TRBD2 agrees at 8 bases. Germline trimming cut 5 bases from V and 5 bases from J; bases unmatched to any gene: 7. This CDR3 contains 14 residues. CDR3 protein: CASSPSGGGETQYF. The CDR3 DNA sequence: TGTGCCAGCAGTCCCTCGGGGGGGGGGGAGACCCAGTACTTC.

The chain combines TRBV9 with TRBJ1-3; weak D call: TRBD1 (5 bases). V lost 4 bases to trimming and J lost 2 bases, with 19 bases between them. This CDR3 contains 17 residues. Germline assignment: CDR1 SGDLS and CDR2 YYNGEE. CDR3: CASSPQGLLRTGNTIYF. Here the CDR3 DNA reads TGTGCCAGCAGCCCCCAGGGACTTCTCAGGACTGGAAACACCATATATTTT.

This clonotype was detected ten times or more. The J gene is TRBJ2-5, the V gene TRBV28, with a tentative D call TRBD1 (6 bases). CDR1 is MDHEN and CDR2 is SYDVKM in the germline V gene. The CDR3 loop spans 12 amino acids. Trimming took off 10 bases at V and 5 bases at J, with 14 bases between the two ends. CDR3 region: CATRDKFETQYF. The CDR3 bases are TGTGCCACCAGGGACAAGTTCGAGACCCAGTACTTC.

At least ten counts were recorded for this clonotype. The chain links TRBV11-2 to TRBJ1-6; perhaps TRBD1 as D (5 bases). This CDR3 comprises 16 residues. Germline CDR1 is SGHAT and CDR2 is FQNNGV. Trimming removed 5 bases from V and 10 bases from J, with 21 bases in between. The CDR3 reads CASSPRQPALESPLHF. The DNA for the CDR3 is TGTGCCAGCAGCCCCCGACAGCCTGCGCTGGAGTCACCCCTCCACTTT.

As for this clonotype: A much larger clone differs by one base, so this may be a read error. Since no conserved phenylalanine or tryptophan closes the CDR3, a read error is the likely cause. This chain connects TRBV11-2 to TRBJ1-1; 9 bases align to TRBD1. V shed 6 bases and J 8 bases; nucleotides not matched to a gene: 7. Germline CDR1 SGHAT, CDR2 FQNNGV. The CDR3 runs to 13 residues. Here the CDR3 DNA reads TGTGCCAGCAGGACAGGGGGATCCGGAGAAGCTTTCCTT. Encoded protein: CASRTGGSGEAFL.